Listed below are T cell receptor beta chains from one sample, sequenced in a study of blood T cell repertoires in COVID-19. The repertoire was sequenced with immunoSEQ multiplex PCR; TCRdb's copy has only in-frame clones and lacks some. The sample shows around 160,000 clones, roughly 81% of them seen only once. Sequenced input: peripheral blood. Receptors originate from a human donor with acute or convalescent COVID-19. The donor label of this sample is uncertain. The CDR3 runs from the conserved cysteine through the conserved F or W. D genes are given only for firm matches. The size of a clone is reported for some rows only, either as once, few or many, or as a class for expanded clones.

v_call: TRBV7-3; d_call: .; j_call: TRBJ1-2; clone_size: few; cdr3_aa: CASSLTGSSPGYTF; cdr3_nt: TGTGCCAGCAGCTTAACGGGCAGCTCACCCGGCTACACCTTC
v_call: TRBV6-5; d_call: .; j_call: TRBJ1-3; clone_size: once; cdr3_aa: CASSPPTPTDTIYF; cdr3_nt: TGTGCCAGCAGTCCTCCGACACCGACGGACACCATATATTTT
v_call: TRBV27; d_call: .; j_call: TRBJ2-2; clone_size: .; cdr3_aa: CASKGQNTGELFF; cdr3_nt: TGTGCCAGCAAGGGACAGAACACCGGGGAGCTGTTTTTT
v_call: TRBV10-1; d_call: .; j_call: TRBJ1-1; clone_size: .; cdr3_aa: CASSSTGTPNTEAFF; cdr3_nt: TGCGCCAGCAGTTCTACCGGGACACCAAACACTGAAGCTTTCTTT
v_call: TRBV4-2; d_call: TRBD2; j_call: TRBJ2-5; clone_size: .; cdr3_aa: CASSHGTSGGAGETQYF; cdr3_nt: TGTGCCAGCAGCCACGGTACTAGCGGGGGGGCCGGGGAGACCCAGTACTTC
v_call: TRBV5-1; d_call: .; j_call: TRBJ1-3; clone_size: .; cdr3_aa: CASSLGGPSGNTIYF; cdr3_nt: TGCGCCAGCAGCTTGGGGGGGCCCTCTGGAAACACCATATATTTT
v_call: TRBV7-2; d_call: .; j_call: TRBJ1-2; clone_size: .; cdr3_aa: CASSLNPRTATYTF; cdr3_nt: TGTGCCAGCAGCCTAAACCCTCGGACAGCGACCTACACCTTC
v_call: TRBV6-5; d_call: .; j_call: TRBJ1-5; clone_size: .; cdr3_aa: CASSYSALKPQHF; cdr3_nt: TGTGCCAGCAGTTACTCGGCCCTTAAGCCCCAGCATTTT
v_call: TRBV4-1; d_call: TRBD2; j_call: TRBJ2-7; clone_size: .; cdr3_aa: CASSQGGTYEQYF; cdr3_nt: TGCGCCAGCAGCCAGGGGGGGACCTACGAGCAGTACTTC
v_call: TRBV30; d_call: .; j_call: TRBJ1-4; clone_size: .; cdr3_aa: CAWSPTGGTHEKLFF; cdr3_nt: TGTGCCTGGAGCCCAACGGGGGGTACCCATGAAAAACTGTTTTTT
v_call: TRBV18; d_call: .; j_call: TRBJ2-7; clone_size: .; cdr3_aa: CASSPGSYEQYF; cdr3_nt: TGTGCCAGCTCCCCAGGGAGCTACGAGCAGTACTTC
v_call: TRBV13; d_call: .; j_call: TRBJ2-5; clone_size: .; cdr3_aa: CASSLMATYQETQYF; cdr3_nt: TGTGCCAGCAGCTTAATGGCCACCTACCAAGAGACCCAGTACTTC
v_call: TRBV5-4; d_call: TRBD2; j_call: TRBJ2-5; clone_size: .; cdr3_aa: CASSLRTSGVHF; cdr3_nt: TGTGCCAGCAGCTTGAGAACTAGCGGGGTACACTTC
v_call: TRBV5-1; d_call: .; j_call: TRBJ2-5; clone_size: .; cdr3_aa: CASSLEGRETQYF; cdr3_nt: TGCGCCAGCAGCTTGGAGGGGCGGGAGACCCAGTACTTC
v_call: TRBV28; d_call: .; j_call: TRBJ1-5; clone_size: .; cdr3_aa: CASSSYGYSNQPQHF; cdr3_nt: TGTGCCAGCAGTAGCTACGGTTATAGCAATCAGCCCCAGCATTTT
v_call: TRBV5-1; d_call: TRBD1; j_call: TRBJ2-1; clone_size: .; cdr3_aa: CASSSGQGAGNEQFF; cdr3_nt: TGCGCCAGCAGCTCGGGACAGGGGGCCGGGAATGAGCAGTTCTTC
v_call: TRBV3-1/TRBV3-2; d_call: TRBD1; j_call: TRBJ1-2; clone_size: .; cdr3_aa: CASSQNFPGQGNYGYTF; cdr3_nt: TGTGCCAGCAGCCAGAATTTCCCGGGACAGGGGAACTATGGCTACACCTTC
v_call: TRBV6-1; d_call: .; j_call: TRBJ1-2; clone_size: few; cdr3_aa: CASSARRDGGTNYGYTF; cdr3_nt: TGTGCCAGCAGTGCCCGGCGGGACGGGGGTACTAACTATGGCTACACCTTC
v_call: TRBV11-3; d_call: TRBD2; j_call: TRBJ2-3; clone_size: .; cdr3_aa: CASSSYTSGGLTDTQYF; cdr3_nt: TGTGCCAGCAGCTCCTATACTAGCGGGGGGCTCACAGATACGCAGTATTTT
v_call: TRBV10-2; d_call: .; j_call: TRBJ1-5; clone_size: few; cdr3_aa: CASSDLPVNQPQHF; cdr3_nt: TGCGCCAGCAGTGATCTGCCAGTCAATCAGCCCCAGCATTTT
v_call: TRBV29-1; d_call: TRBD1; j_call: TRBJ2-7; clone_size: .; cdr3_aa: CSVGRGTGAYEQYF; cdr3_nt: TGCAGCGTTGGGAGGGGGACAGGGGCCTACGAGCAGTACTTC
v_call: TRBV6-5; d_call: .; j_call: TRBJ2-6; clone_size: .; cdr3_aa: CATRDLRSGANVLTF; cdr3_nt: TGTGCCACTAGGGACTTACGATCTGGGGCCAACGTCCTGACTTTC
v_call: TRBV5-1; d_call: .; j_call: TRBJ2-1; clone_size: .; cdr3_aa: CASSSGQTVSSYNEQFF; cdr3_nt: TGCGCCAGCAGCTCGGGACAAACTGTGAGCTCCTACAATGAGCAGTTCTTC
v_call: TRBV6-6; d_call: .; j_call: TRBJ1-3; clone_size: .; cdr3_aa: CASRPPGSQNTIYF; cdr3_nt: TGTGCCAGCAGACCGCCGGGATCCCAAAACACCATATATTTT
v_call: TRBV7-3; d_call: TRBD1; j_call: TRBJ2-6; clone_size: .; cdr3_aa: CASSLQGAGGANVLTF; cdr3_nt: TGTGCCAGCAGCTTGCAGGGGGCGGGGGGGGCCAACGTCCTGACTTTC
v_call: TRBV9; d_call: .; j_call: TRBJ1-1; clone_size: few; cdr3_aa: CASSARDTLNTEAFF; cdr3_nt: TGTGCCAGCAGCGCCCGGGACACACTGAACACTGAAGCTTTCTTT
v_call: TRBV6-1; d_call: .; j_call: TRBJ1-2; clone_size: .; cdr3_aa: CASSENSYGYTF; cdr3_nt: TGTGCCAGCAGTGAAAACAGTTACGGCTACACCTTC
v_call: TRBV25-1; d_call: .; j_call: TRBJ2-1; clone_size: .; cdr3_aa: CASSGGGAGTYNEQFF; cdr3_nt: TGTGCCAGCAGTGGAGGTGGGGCGGGAACTTACAATGAGCAGTTCTTC
v_call: TRBV7-2; d_call: .; j_call: TRBJ2-1; clone_size: once; cdr3_aa: CASSSRGLWDEQFF; cdr3_nt: TGTGCCAGCAGCTCGCGGGGCCTTTGGGATGAGCAGTTCTTC
v_call: TRBV7-8; d_call: .; j_call: TRBJ1-1; clone_size: .; cdr3_aa: CASSQGVEAFF; cdr3_nt: TGTGCCAGCAGCCAAGGGGTTGAAGCTTTCTTT
v_call: TRBV3-1/TRBV3-2; d_call: TRBD1; j_call: TRBJ1-6; clone_size: .; cdr3_aa: CASSRETGNSPLHF; cdr3_nt: TGTGCCAGCAGCCGGGAGACAGGGAATTCACCCCTCCACTTT
v_call: TRBV4-2; d_call: .; j_call: TRBJ1-2; clone_size: .; cdr3_aa: CASSQDLHSISFYGYTF; cdr3_nt: TGTGCCAGCAGCCAAGATCTTCACTCAATATCTTTCTATGGCTACACCTTC
v_call: TRBV4-1; d_call: TRBD1; j_call: TRBJ1-1; clone_size: once; cdr3_aa: CASSRTGRGTEAFF; cdr3_nt: TGCGCCAGCAGCCGGACAGGGAGGGGAACTGAAGCTTTCTTT
v_call: TRBV10-2; d_call: .; j_call: TRBJ2-4; clone_size: .; cdr3_aa: CASSESEGTGNIQYF; cdr3_nt: TGCGCCAGCAGTGAGTCGGAGGGAACGGGAAACATTCAGTACTTC
v_call: TRBV18; d_call: .; j_call: TRBJ2-1; clone_size: .; cdr3_aa: CASSSRTNEQFF; cdr3_nt: TGTGCCAGCTCCTCCAGGACTAACGAGCAGTTCTTC
v_call: TRBV6-6; d_call: TRBD1; j_call: TRBJ1-2; clone_size: once; cdr3_aa: CASSSSAGGIGYTF; cdr3_nt: TGTGCCAGCAGTTCCTCCGCAGGGGGCATTGGCTACACCTTC
v_call: TRBV30; d_call: .; j_call: TRBJ1-3; clone_size: .; cdr3_aa: CAFGQGNTIYF; cdr3_nt: TGTGCCTTTGGACAGGGAAACACCATATATTTT
v_call: TRBV27; d_call: TRBD2; j_call: TRBJ2-3; clone_size: .; cdr3_aa: CASSSTSGGPENTQYF; cdr3_nt: TGTGCCAGCAGTTCGACTAGCGGGGGCCCAGAGAATACGCAGTATTTT
v_call: TRBV10-2; d_call: .; j_call: TRBJ2-3; clone_size: .; cdr3_aa: CASSSGTFTDTQYF; cdr3_nt: TGCGCCAGCAGTTCCGGGACTTTCACAGATACGCAGTATTTT
v_call: TRBV6-1; d_call: .; j_call: TRBJ1-6; clone_size: .; cdr3_aa: CASSEGQLGNSPLHF; cdr3_nt: TGTGCCAGCAGTGAAGGTCAGCTAGGTAATTCACCCCTCCACTTT
v_call: TRBV6-6; d_call: TRBD1; j_call: TRBJ1-2; clone_size: .; cdr3_aa: CASLGGQGANYGYTF; cdr3_nt: TGTGCCTCTCTAGGGGGACAGGGCGCTAACTATGGCTACACCTTC
v_call: TRBV18; d_call: .; j_call: TRBJ2-3; clone_size: .; cdr3_aa: CASSPQTGNTQYF; cdr3_nt: TGTGCCAGCTCACCACAAACGGGAAATACGCAGTATTTT
v_call: TRBV19; d_call: .; j_call: TRBJ1-3; clone_size: once; cdr3_aa: CASSPGGPGNTIYF; cdr3_nt: TGTGCCAGTAGTCCCGGGGGGCCCGGAAACACCATATATTTT
v_call: TRBV11-2; d_call: .; j_call: TRBJ1-1; clone_size: .; cdr3_aa: CASSRTDMNTEAFF; cdr3_nt: TGTGCCAGCAGTCGGACAGACATGAACACTGAAGCTTTCTTT
v_call: TRBV5-1; d_call: .; j_call: TRBJ2-1; clone_size: .; cdr3_aa: CASSLRYNEQFF; cdr3_nt: TGCGCCAGCAGCCTCCGTTACAATGAGCAGTTCTTC
v_call: TRBV29-1; d_call: .; j_call: TRBJ1-2; clone_size: .; cdr3_aa: CSVFTGRGRDGYTF; cdr3_nt: TGCAGCGTTTTCACGGGGAGGGGGAGGGATGGCTACACCTTC
v_call: TRBV20-1; d_call: TRBD2; j_call: TRBJ2-7; clone_size: .; cdr3_aa: CSASPSGGRAYEQYF; cdr3_nt: TGCAGTGCTAGTCCTAGCGGGGGCCGAGCCTACGAGCAGTACTTC
v_call: TRBV10-3; d_call: .; j_call: TRBJ1-2; clone_size: once; cdr3_aa: CAISDPGYGYTF; cdr3_nt: TGTGCCATCAGTGATCCGGGCTATGGCTACACCTTC
v_call: TRBV27; d_call: .; j_call: TRBJ2-5; clone_size: .; cdr3_aa: CASSSGLHQYF; cdr3_nt: TGTGCCAGCAGTTCCGGACTGCACCAGTACTTC
v_call: TRBV15; d_call: .; j_call: TRBJ2-2; clone_size: .; cdr3_aa: CATSLTWGPTGELFF; cdr3_nt: TGTGCCACCAGCCTAACGTGGGGGCCCACCGGGGAGCTGTTTTTT
v_call: TRBV3-1/TRBV3-2; d_call: .; j_call: TRBJ1-1; clone_size: .; cdr3_aa: CASSQDIGGHEDTEAFF; cdr3_nt: TGTGCCAGCAGCCAAGATATCGGGGGGCATGAGGACACTGAAGCTTTCTTT
v_call: TRBV5-1; d_call: TRBD1; j_call: TRBJ2-2; clone_size: .; cdr3_aa: CASSLPPDRVGGELFF; cdr3_nt: TGCGCCAGCAGCTTGCCCCCGGACAGGGTGGGCGGGGAGCTGTTTTTT
v_call: TRBV6-2/TRBV6-3; d_call: .; j_call: TRBJ1-1; clone_size: many; cdr3_aa: CASSYSRGYEAFF; cdr3_nt: TGTGCCAGCAGTTACTCGCGGGGGTACGAAGCTTTCTTT
v_call: TRBV11-2; d_call: .; j_call: TRBJ1-4; clone_size: few; cdr3_aa: CASSLVQGGGEKLFF; cdr3_nt: TGTGCCAGCAGTCTAGTCCAGGGAGGAGGTGAAAAACTGTTTTTT
v_call: TRBV4-1; d_call: .; j_call: TRBJ2-1; clone_size: .; cdr3_aa: CASSQAPNEQFF; cdr3_nt: TGCGCCAGCAGCCAAGCCCCGAATGAGCAGTTCTTC
v_call: TRBV11-2; d_call: .; j_call: TRBJ1-5; clone_size: .; cdr3_aa: CASSFGETQPQHF; cdr3_nt: TGTGCCAGCAGCTTTGGGGAGACTCAGCCCCAGCATTTT
v_call: TRBV29-1; d_call: TRBD1; j_call: TRBJ1-2; clone_size: .; cdr3_aa: CSVGGQGSNGYTF; cdr3_nt: TGCAGCGTGGGCGGACAGGGTTCAAATGGCTACACCTTC
v_call: TRBV2; d_call: .; j_call: TRBJ1-5; clone_size: .; cdr3_aa: CASSGLTASNQPQHF; cdr3_nt: TGTGCCAGCAGTGGCCTTACAGCTAGCAATCAGCCCCAGCATTTT
v_call: TRBV11-2; d_call: TRBD2; j_call: TRBJ2-1; clone_size: .; cdr3_aa: CASSFPLAGGPNEQFF; cdr3_nt: TGTGCCAGCAGCTTCCCCTTAGCGGGGGGGCCGAATGAGCAGTTCTTC
v_call: TRBV4-1; d_call: .; j_call: TRBJ1-6; clone_size: .; cdr3_aa: CASSQQSVTYNSPLHF; cdr3_nt: TGCGCCAGCAGCCAACAGTCTGTCACCTATAATTCACCCCTCCACTTT